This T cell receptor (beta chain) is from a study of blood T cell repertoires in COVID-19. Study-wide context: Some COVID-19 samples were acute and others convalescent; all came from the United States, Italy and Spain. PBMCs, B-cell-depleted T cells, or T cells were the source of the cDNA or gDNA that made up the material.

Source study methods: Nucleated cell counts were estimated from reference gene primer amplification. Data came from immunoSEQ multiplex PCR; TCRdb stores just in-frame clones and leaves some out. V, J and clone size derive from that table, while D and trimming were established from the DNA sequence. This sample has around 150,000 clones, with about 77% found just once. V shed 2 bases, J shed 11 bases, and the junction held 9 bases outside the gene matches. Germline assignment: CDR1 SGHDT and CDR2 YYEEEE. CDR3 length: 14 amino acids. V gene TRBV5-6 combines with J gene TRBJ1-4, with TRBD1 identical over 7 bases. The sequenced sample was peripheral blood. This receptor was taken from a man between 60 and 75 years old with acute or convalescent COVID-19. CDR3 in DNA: TGTGCCAGCAGCTTAAGACAGGGAACCCTTAAACTGTTTTTT. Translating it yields CASSLRQGTLKLFF. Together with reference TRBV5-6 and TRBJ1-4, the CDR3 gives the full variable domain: DAGVTQSPTHLIKTRGQQVTLRCSPKSGHDTVSWYQQALGQGPQFIFQYYEEEERQRGNFPDRFSGHQFPNYSSELNVNALLLGDSALYLCASSLRQGTLKLFFGSGTQLSVL.